The 17 T cell receptor beta chains below come from one sample, sequenced in a study of a mutant IDH1 vaccine in newly diagnosed glioma. Time point: week 5, during vaccination. The vaccine gave 300 ug of a 20-mer mutant IDH1 peptide subcutaneously per dose. Their antigens remain unidentified. Clones were read by immunoSEQ multiplex PCR, and TCRdb kept only the in-frame ones, dropping some. Among tens of thousands of clones listed, roughly nine tenths were seen once. The sequenced sample was PBMCs, obtained from a glioma patient whose treatment included an IDH1 peptide vaccine. The receptors stem from a woman aged 45-65 years with glioma.

This chain links TRBV10-3 with TRBJ1-2; 8 bases map to TRBD1. The CDR3 contains 14 residues. Per germline, CDR1 ENHRY and CDR2 SYGVKD. The V and J ends lost 4 bases and 3 bases, in that order; junction bases with no gene match: 4. The CDR3 DNA follows: TGTGCCATCAGTGGACAGGGGCAAGACTATGGCTACACCTTC. Translated, it gives CAISGQGQDYGYTF.

The chain couples TRBV30 to TRBJ2-5, with 12 bases aligning to TRBD2. V lost 3 bases, J lost 6 bases, and 11 bases stayed unmatched. Germline V lookup: CDR1 GTSNPN, CDR2 SVGIG (reference sequence). There are 16 residues in the CDR3. CDR3 nucleotides: TGTGCCTGGAGCGTGCTAGCGGGAGGGCCGCGAAAGACCCAGTACTTC. It translates to CAWSVLAGGPRKTQYF.

This chain connects TRBV6-1 to TRBJ1-1, with D tentatively TRBD1 (5 bases). V shed 8 bases and J shed 0 bases, with 10 bases lying between them. The CDR3 extends over 13 amino acids. Looked up from germline, CDR1 is MNHNS and CDR2 is SASEGT. CDR3 amino acids: CASEEQVNTEAFF. The CDR3 DNA reads TGTGCCAGCGAAGAACAGGTGAACACTGAAGCTTTCTTT.

V gene TRBV6-6 combines with J gene TRBJ2-7; TRBD2 aligns across 7 bases. J gave up 3 bases and V 7 bases, and 9 bases lay outside the gene matches. The CDR3 runs 14 residues. Germline assignment: CDR1 MNHNY and CDR2 SVGAGI (reference sequence). The CDR3, as DNA: TGTGCCAGCACTGGGGGAGGGTTGGACTACGAGCAGTACTTC. This translates into CASTGGGLDYEQYF.

The V gene is TRBV6-5, the J gene TRBJ2-2; 11 nucleotides agree with TRBD1. From germline, CDR1 is MNHEY and CDR2 SVGAGI. Losses at the gene ends were 4 bases for V and 6 bases for J; bases not matched to a gene: 7. The CDR3 totals 16 residues. This chain's CDR3 is CASSSMDRGLAGELFF. The CDR3 coding sequence is TGTGCCAGCAGTTCCATGGACAGGGGGCTCGCCGGGGAGCTGTTTTTT.

The rearrangement uses TRBV9 and TRBJ2-1; D is possibly TRBD2 (6 bases). The germline V and J ends were trimmed by 1 base and 7 bases, with 15 bases remaining between them. The CDR3 extends over 15 amino acids. CDR1 and CDR2 (germline): SGDLS, YYNGEE. CDR3 sequence: CASSVLSGTPNEQFF. CDR3 DNA sequence: TGTGCCAGCAGCGTATTATCCGGGACTCCTAATGAGCAGTTCTTC.

The chain employs TRBV18 and TRBJ2-7, with 7 bases matching TRBD1. V lost 0 bases to trimming and J lost 3 bases; unmatched junction nucleotides: 5. The CDR3 has 15 residues. Per the germline V gene, CDR1 is KGHSH and CDR2 is LQKENI. This chain's CDR3 is CASSPPTGWGYEQYF. DNA of the CDR3: TGTGCCAGCTCACCACCGACAGGGTGGGGCTACGAGCAGTACTTC.

This chain uses TRBV30 with TRBJ2-1, with D possibly being TRBD2 (6 bases). Trimming left V 5 bases short and J 0 bases short, with 8 bases between. CDR3 size: 13 residues. Germline CDR1 reads GTSNPN; CDR2 reads SVGIG (reference sequence). The CDR3 nucleotides are TGTGCCTGGGGGAGGAGCTCCTACAATGAGCAGTTCTTC. Encoded protein: CAWGRSSYNEQFF.

This chain links TRBV5-4 with TRBJ1-1; tentative D call: TRBD1 (6 bases). CDR1 and CDR2 from the germline V gene are SGHNT and YYREEE (reference sequence). With 4 bases removed from V and 8 bases from J, the gap between germline ends came to 18 bases. This CDR3 has 14 residues. The CDR3 sequence: CASSQEVGGLEAFF. CDR3 in DNA: TGTGCCAGCAGCCAAGAGGTCGGGGGCCTGGAAGCTTTCTTT.

J is TRBJ2-7 and V is TRBV5-1; D uncertain. The germline V and J ends were trimmed by 2 bases and 0 bases, with 12 bases remaining between them. The germline CDR1 and CDR2 sequences are SGHRS and YFSETQ. CDR3 length: 15 amino acids. The CDR3 loop reads CASSFRSASSYEQYF. The CDR3 region has the DNA TGCGCCAGCAGCTTTAGGTCGGCAAGCTCCTACGAGCAGTACTTC.

In this sample, this clone turned up once. The rearrangement links TRBV7-4 to TRBJ1-2; 8 nucleotides align to TRBD1. V lost 4 bases and J lost 6; bases outside the gene matches: 4. Germline CDR1 reads SGHVT; CDR2 reads SQSDAQ. The CDR3 totals 13 residues. The CDR3 region has the DNA TGTGCCAGCAGCTGCCGGGACAGGAATGGCTACACCTTC. Protein product: CASSCRDRNGYTF.

The V gene is TRBV28, the J gene TRBJ2-7; D call uncertain. Germline V gene lookup returns CDR1 MDHEN and CDR2 SYDVKM. CDR3 size: 11 residues. The CDR3, as DNA: TGTCTCTGTTCTACCGCCTACGAGCAGTACTTC. As protein: CLCSTAYEQYF.

This sequence joins TRBV27 and TRBJ2-1; D remains ambiguous. CDR1 is MNHEY and CDR2 is SMNVEV in the germline V gene (reference sequence). The V gene lost 2 bases and the J gene lost 0 bases, with 17 bases spanning the gap. This CDR3 region has 18 residues. DNA for the CDR3: TGTGCCAGCAGTTTAAGGTGGCGGCGGTCCCACTCCTACAATGAGCAGTTCTTC. Protein: CASSLRWRRSHSYNEQFF.

The chain combines TRBV6-5 with TRBJ2-1; no reliable D call. From germline, CDR1 is MNHEY and CDR2 SVGAGI. V gave up 1 base and J gave up 0 bases, with 10 bases separating them. CDR3 length: 16 amino acids. CDR3 nucleotide sequence: TGTGCCAGCAGTTACTTTGCAGGAAGCTCCTACAATGAGCAGTTCTTC. Its translation is CASSYFAGSSYNEQFF.

This sequence joins TRBV19 and TRBJ2-4, with 10 bases matching TRBD1. V trimming: 5 bases; J trimming: 6 bases; junction bases outside the gene matches: 4. Per the germline V gene, CDR1 is LNHDA and CDR2 is SQIVND (reference sequence). The CDR3 has 14 amino acids. In DNA form, the CDR3 reads TGTGCCAGTAGTCCGTGGGACAGGGGAAACATTCAGTACTTC. Translation gives CASSPWDRGNIQYF.

The gene calls are TRBV2 and TRBJ2-1; D ambiguous. The CDR3 contains 10 residues. Germline lookup yields CDR1 SNHLY and CDR2 FYNNEI. V was clipped by 6 bases and J by 9 bases, with 6 bases between them. CDR3 DNA sequence: TGTGCCAGCAGAGGCGGTGAGCAGTTCTTC. Translation gives CASRGGEQFF.

V and J are TRBV5-1 and TRBJ2-3; D unclear. The germline gives CDR1 SGHRS, CDR2 YFSETQ. The CDR3 sequence is 14 residues long. V lost 0 bases and J 4 bases, leaving 9 bases between the germline ends. The CDR3 nucleotides read TGCGCCAGCAGCTTGGACCCTAGGTCAGATACGCAGTATTTT. This sequence encodes CASSLDPRSDTQYF.